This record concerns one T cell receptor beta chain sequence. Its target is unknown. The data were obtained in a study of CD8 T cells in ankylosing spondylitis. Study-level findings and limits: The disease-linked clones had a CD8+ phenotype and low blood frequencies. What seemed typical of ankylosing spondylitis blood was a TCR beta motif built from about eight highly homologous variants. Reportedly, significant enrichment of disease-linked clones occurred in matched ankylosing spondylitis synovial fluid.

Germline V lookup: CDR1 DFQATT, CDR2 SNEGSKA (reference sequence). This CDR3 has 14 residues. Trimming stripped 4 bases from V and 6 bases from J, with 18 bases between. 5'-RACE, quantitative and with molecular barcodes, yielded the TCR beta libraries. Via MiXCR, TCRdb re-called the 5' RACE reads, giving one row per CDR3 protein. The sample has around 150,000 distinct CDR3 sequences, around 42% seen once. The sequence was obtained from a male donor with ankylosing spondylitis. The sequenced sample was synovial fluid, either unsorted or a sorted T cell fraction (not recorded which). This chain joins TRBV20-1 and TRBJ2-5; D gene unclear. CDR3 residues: CSATPRVPYQTQYF. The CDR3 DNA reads TGCAGTGCTACCCCCCGGGTCCCCTACCAGACCCAGTACTTC.